Listed here are 10 T cell receptor beta chains from one sample, sequenced in a study of CD8 T cells in ankylosing spondylitis. TCRdb ran MiXCR on the 5' RACE reads and lists one entry per CDR3 protein. Of more than 95,000 distinct CDR3 sequences in the sample, about 8.3% were seen once. Specimen: blood, either unsorted or a sorted T cell fraction (not recorded which). Receptor source: a male donor with ankylosing spondylitis or in good health (not recorded which).

This clonotype was seen ten or more times. The chain recombines TRBV29-1 with TRBJ1-1; the D is unclear. CDR1 and CDR2 from the germline V gene are SQVTM and ANQGSEA. Deletions cut 4 bases from V and 7 bases from J, with 16 bases between. The CDR3 is made up of 13 amino acids. The CDR3 DNA reads as TGCAGCGTTGCCCCAGTACTGACCGGTGAAGCTTTCTTT. Its translation: CSVAPVLTGEAFF. Supplemented by reference TRBV29-1 and TRBJ1-1, the full variable domain reads SAVISQKPSRDICQRGTSLTIQCQVDSQVTMMFWYRQQPGQSLTLIATANQGSEATYESGFVIDKFPISRPNLTFSTLTVSNMSPEDSSIYLCSVAPVLTGEAFFGQGTRLTVV.

This clonotype was seen repeatedly, ten times or more. V gene TRBV4-3 combines with J gene TRBJ2-7; no definite D call. V lost 1 base to trimming and J lost 1 base, with 14 bases between them. This CDR3 spans 16 amino acids. Germline V CDR1 and CDR2: LGHNA, YSLEER. The DNA for the CDR3 is TGCGCCAGCAGCCAAGGAGTTGGCGGCGGTTCCTACGAGCAGTACTTC. Translated, it gives CASSQGVGGGSYEQYF.

This clonotype has a count of ten or more. This chain joins TRBV6-1 and TRBJ1-1; 12 positions agree with TRBD1. Germline V gives CDR1 MNHNS, CDR2 SASEGT. V shed 4 bases, J shed 4 bases, and the junction held 4 bases outside the gene matches. The CDR3 consists of 15 residues. As DNA, the CDR3 is TGTGCCAGCAGTGGGGGACAGGGGGCGCGCACTGAAGCTTTCTTT. This gives the protein CASSGGQGARTEAFF.

This clonotype has a count of ten or more. The CDR3 loop reads CSARTTGTDTQYF. The CDR3, as DNA: TGCAGTGCTAGAACCACGGGCACAGATACGCAGTATTTT. The chain is built from TRBV20-1 and TRBJ2-3; unclear D gene. The germline gives CDR1 DFQATT, CDR2 SNEGSKA (reference sequence). With 2 bases removed from V and 1 base from J, the gap between germline ends came to 7 bases. The CDR3 spans 13 residues.

V gene TRBV7-2 combines with J gene TRBJ2-1; the match to TRBD1 covers 7 bases. The length of the CDR3 is 16 residues. Germline values: CDR1 SGHTA, CDR2 FQGNSA. J gave up 8 bases and V 1 base, and 11 bases lay outside the gene matches. CDR3 DNA: TGTGCCAGCAGCTTAGAAGGCCATACAGGGGTCGATGAGCAGTTCTTC. It specifies CASSLEGHTGVDEQFF.

This clonotype was detected many times. V is TRBV15 and J is TRBJ1-3, with TRBD1 as a possible D gene (6 bases). This CDR3 is 15 amino acids long. CDR1 is LNHNV, CDR2 YYDKDF, per germline (reference sequence). V lost 0 bases, J lost 2 bases, and 8 bases lay in between. The CDR3: CATSRDKGAGNTIYF. The CDR3 DNA follows: TGTGCCACCAGCAGAGATAAGGGGGCTGGAAACACCATATATTTT.

At least ten counts were recorded for this clonotype. The chain has TRBV7-8 and TRBJ2-2; weak D call: TRBD1 (6 bases). The ends were cut back, 4 bases at V and 0 bases at J, with 18 bases in the middle. Germline V gives CDR1 SGHVS, CDR2 FQNEAQ. CDR3 size: 18 residues. CDR3 sequence (DNA): TGTGCCAGCAGCTCTTCGGCAGGGGTTCTCGCGAACACCGGGGAGCTGTTTTTT. It codes for CASSSSAGVLANTGELFF. Based on the CDR3 plus reference TRBV7-8 and TRBJ2-2, the full variable domain is GAGVSQSPRYKVAKRGQDVALRCDPISGHVSLFWYQQALGQGPEFLTYFQNEAQLDKSGLPSDRFFAERPEGSVSTLKIQRTQQEDSAVYLCASSSSAGVLANTGELFFGEGSRLTVL.

The chain is built from TRBV27 and TRBJ2-7, with D unclear. V lost 3 bases to trimming and J lost 5 bases, with 8 bases between them. The CDR3 contains 12 residues. The V gene's germline CDR1 is MNHEY and CDR2 SMNVEV (reference sequence). The CDR3 bases are TGTGCCAGCAGTTTTCCCGGAAACGAGCAGTACTTC. Translation: CASSFPGNEQYF.

V usage is TRBV5-1 and J usage is TRBJ2-1; D not resolved. Germline V gene data show CDR1 as SGHRS and CDR2 as YFSETQ. The CDR3 runs to 15 residues. The V gene lost 2 bases and the J gene lost 5 bases, with 14 bases spanning the gap. CDR3 region: CASSLRPRWNNEQFF. CDR3 bases: TGCGCCAGCAGCTTACGACCGCGCTGGAACAATGAGCAGTTCTTC.

This clonotype was detected many times. The chain links TRBV7-9 to TRBJ2-1, with 11 positions matching TRBD2. The germline CDR1 and CDR2 sequences are SEHNR and FQNEAQ (reference sequence). CDR3 size: 14 residues. V dropped 4 bases and J dropped 10; count of bases not matched to a gene: 6. This CDR3 is CASSSGTSGSEQFF. CDR3 sequence (DNA): TGTGCCAGCAGCTCCGGGACTAGCGGTAGCGAGCAGTTCTTC.